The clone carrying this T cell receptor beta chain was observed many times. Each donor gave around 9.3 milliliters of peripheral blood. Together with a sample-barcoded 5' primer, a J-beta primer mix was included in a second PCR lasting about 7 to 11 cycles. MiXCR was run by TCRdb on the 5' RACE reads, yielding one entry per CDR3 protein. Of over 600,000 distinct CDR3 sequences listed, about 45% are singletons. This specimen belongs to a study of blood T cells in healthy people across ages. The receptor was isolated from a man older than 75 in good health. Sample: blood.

The DNA for the CDR3 is TGCAGTGCTCAAGATAATACGGGACTGTCCTCCTACGAGCAGTACTTC. Residues: CSAQDNTGLSSYEQYF. The chain recombines TRBV20-1 with TRBJ2-7; D might be TRBD2 (6 bases). The CDR3 is 16 residues long. V was shortened by 5 bases and J by 0 bases, with 20 bases between the two germline ends. CDR1 and CDR2 (germline): DFQATT, SNEGSKA (reference sequence).